This T cell receptor (beta chain) comes out of a study of Ad26.COV2.S vaccination and SARS-CoV-2 variants (dated by TCRdb to 2020 to 2023). About the study as a whole: Donors in the vaccine arm were drawn from COV1001, a multicentre, randomized, double-blind, placebo-controlled phase I-IIa trial testing Ad26.COV2.S in healthy adults. Ad26.COV2.S was administered intramuscularly at 5 x 10^10 or 1 x 10^11 viral particles, either as a single shot or as two shots given 56 days apart. TCRbeta repertoire sequencing served as the tool for gauging how specific and how broad the SARS-CoV-2-reactive T cell receptors were following Ad26.COV2.S vaccination. The TCR-sequenced set comprised approximately 30 samples: 19 Ad26.COV2.S vaccine recipients, 5 placebo recipients and 8 SARS-CoV-2 convalescent individuals. Trial participants were randomized into five groups of five, in which low-dose or high-dose Ad26.COV2.S was given once or twice, or placebo was given on both occasions. Investigators remained blinded to trial group allocation during experiments and outcome assessment.

TCRbeta CDR3 regions were sequenced with the immunoSEQ Assay. After extraction, genomic DNA underwent amplification by bias-controlled multiplex PCR, followed by high-throughput sequencing. Processing in the source paper ran as follows. To quantify the absolute abundance of each unique TCRbeta CDR3 region, sequences were collapsed and filtered. Usable DNA was measured by amplifying reference genes present in all nucleated cells, and TCRbeta template counts were normalized to that usable DNA to estimate T cell fraction. Repertoire TCRs were annotated as SARS-CoV-2-specific when V gene, CDR3 amino acid sequence and J gene were exactly matched to a known reactive TCR set. The reference SARS-CoV-2 TCR set came from MIRA and was filtered for enrichment in COVID-19-positive ImmuneCODE repertoires, removing public or cross-reactive TCRs. Using the MIRA antigens, annotated TCRs were further analysed by specific ORF or by position within an ORF. Depth was the summed frequency of annotated unique rearrangements, while breadth was defined as annotated unique rearrangements over total unique productive rearrangements. TCR breadth was compared between groups using two-sided Wilcoxon rank-sum tests. TCRdb obtained this table from immuneACCESS and retained in-frame rearrangements with V and J assigned. These tables miss some clones; where compared with another copy, unresolved V genes account for less than half of the shortfall, and the remainder is unexplained. From that table come the V and J calls and clone size; the DNA was used to work out D and trimming. This sample gives about 450,000 clones in total; 75% to 90% of them show up just once. Together, the top ten hold over 2% of the sample.

On this clone itself: What antigen it recognizes has not been identified. No clone much larger than this one lies a single base away; base qualities are absent.

V and J lose 3 bases and 3 bases, and a span of 9 bases separates them. Per the germline V gene, SGHTA is the CDR1 and FQGTGA is the CDR2. The CDR3 runs 14 residues from the cysteine to the phenylalanine. Only the CDR3 DNA is retained, 42 bases long and in frame from the first base. The study at large found these results: After vaccination, spike-specific CD8+ and CD4+ T cell responses were reported to show substantial breadth. Compared with placebo recipients, Ad26.COV2.S recipients showed higher spike-specific TCR breadth (P = 0.0014). The study was not powered for comparison of responses between vaccine doses or regimens. Non-spike TCR breadth was comparable between vaccine and placebo recipients, consistent with the vaccine containing only spike. The authors noted that total T cell responses may have been underestimated by the TCR breadth and depth analyses.

The treatment or condition label corresponds to: roughly 19 received Ad26.COV2.S at low or high dose, single or two shots; about 5 received placebo; per-sample allocation not given. Repertoires of vaccine and placebo recipients were sequenced from samples taken on day 63 after the first injection. In Cohort 1b, around 25 adults aged 18-55 years were enrolled at a single site in Boston, USA, between 29 July and 7 August 2020. Ad26.COV2.S was a replication-incompetent adenovirus type 26 vector that expressed a prefusion-stabilized SARS-CoV-2 spike protein derived from the original Wuhan strain. The sequences come from peripheral blood, collected in a trial of Ad26.COV2.S vaccine versus placebo. The chain is assembled from TRBV7-3 and TRBJ2-1, and TRBD2 may be the D gene, going by 5 matching bases. This TCR was sampled from a person between 18 and 65 years old who received the Ad26.COV2.S COVID-19 vaccine or a placebo. The bases are TGTGCCAGCAGCTTCTCAAGCGGCTACAATGAGCAGTTCTTC. Its protein is CASSFSSGYNEQFF.